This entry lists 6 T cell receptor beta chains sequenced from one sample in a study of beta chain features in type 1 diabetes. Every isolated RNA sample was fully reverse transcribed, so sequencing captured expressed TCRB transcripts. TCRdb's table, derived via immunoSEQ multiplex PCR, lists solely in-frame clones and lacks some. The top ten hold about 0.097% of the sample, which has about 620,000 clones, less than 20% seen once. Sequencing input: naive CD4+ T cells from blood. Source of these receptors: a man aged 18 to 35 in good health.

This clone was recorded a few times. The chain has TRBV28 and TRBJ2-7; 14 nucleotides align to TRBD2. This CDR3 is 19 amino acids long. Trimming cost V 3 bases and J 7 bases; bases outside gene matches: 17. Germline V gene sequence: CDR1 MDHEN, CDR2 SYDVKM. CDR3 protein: CASSLTSGTSGSDSWEQYF. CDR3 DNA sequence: TGTGCCAGCAGTTTGACTTCTGGGACTAGCGGGAGCGACTCGTGGGAGCAGTACTTC.

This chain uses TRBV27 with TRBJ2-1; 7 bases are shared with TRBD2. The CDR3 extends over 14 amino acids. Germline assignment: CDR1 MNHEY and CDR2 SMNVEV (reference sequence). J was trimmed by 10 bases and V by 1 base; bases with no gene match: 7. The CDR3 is CASSLFTSGGEQFF. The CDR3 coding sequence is TGTGCCAGCAGTTTATTTACTTCGGGGGGAGAGCAGTTCTTC.

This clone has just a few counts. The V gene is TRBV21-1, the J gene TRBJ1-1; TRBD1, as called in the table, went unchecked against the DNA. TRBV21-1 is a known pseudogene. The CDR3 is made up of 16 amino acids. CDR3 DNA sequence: TGTGCCAGCAGCAGTTGTGACAGGGTAATATCTCTCGAAGCTTTCTTT. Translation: CASSSCDRVISLEAFF.

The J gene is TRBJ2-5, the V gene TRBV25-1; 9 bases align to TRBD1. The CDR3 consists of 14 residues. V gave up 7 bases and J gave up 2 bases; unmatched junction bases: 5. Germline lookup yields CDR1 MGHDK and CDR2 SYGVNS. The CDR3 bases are TGTGCCAGCATGGACAGGGGTGGACAAGAGACCCAGTACTTC. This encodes CASMDRGGQETQYF. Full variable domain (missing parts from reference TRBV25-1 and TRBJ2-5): EADIYQTPRYLVIGTGKKITLECSQTMGHDKMYWYQQDPGMELHLIHYSYGVNSTEKGDLSSESTVSRIRTEHFPLTLESARPSHTSQYLCASMDRGGQETQYFGPGTRLLVL.

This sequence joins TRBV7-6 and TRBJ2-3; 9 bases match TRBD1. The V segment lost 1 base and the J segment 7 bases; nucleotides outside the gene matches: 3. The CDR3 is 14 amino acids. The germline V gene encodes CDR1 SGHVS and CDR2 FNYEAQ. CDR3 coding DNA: TGTGCCAGCAGCTTAGAAGGGACAGGGAATACGCAGTATTTT. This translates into CASSLEGTGNTQYF.

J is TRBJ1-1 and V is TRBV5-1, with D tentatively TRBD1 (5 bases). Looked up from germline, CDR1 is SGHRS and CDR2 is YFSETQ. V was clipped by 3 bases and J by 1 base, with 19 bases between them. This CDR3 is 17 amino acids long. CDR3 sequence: CASSWEGVRRGNTEAFF. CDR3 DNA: TGCGCCAGCAGCTGGGAAGGGGTGCGCCGGGGGAACACTGAAGCTTTCTTT.